What follows is one T cell receptor (beta chain) and its context. This clonotype was seen repeatedly, ten times or more. Its cognate antigen has yet to be identified. No base quality information exists; no much larger clone differs at one position. From the cysteine up to the phenylalanine, the CDR3 has a length of 13 residues. This entry keeps only the CDR3 DNA: 39 bases, framed from base 1. Ends trimmed: V by 7 bases, J by 4 bases; bases unmatched to a gene: 6. Looking up the germline V gene yields CDR1 MNHEY and CDR2 SVGEGT. The method behind the library was 5' RACE. Sequencing relied on a NextSeq 500. To correct for sequencing error and PCR bias, the TCR library protocol tagged individual cDNA molecules with unique molecular identifiers. Sequencing covered both TCR alpha and beta chains, and within each sample the abundances of alpha and beta sequences were tightly co-correlated. The study's processing was this. Decombinator V4 was used to annotate the V gene, J gene and CDR3 of the TCR sequences. Expanded TCRs were defined as changing significantly between any two time points under a Poisson model with p below 0.0001. Abundances of TCRs were expressed as counts per million after normalisation to the total number of TCRs sequenced in each sample. TRAV1-2 paired with TRAJ12, TRAJ20 or TRAJ33 defined MAIT TCRs, while TRAV10 paired with TRAJ18 defined iNKT TCRs. VDJdb, accessed 1 November 2021, was searched for CMV, EBV and SARS-CoV-2 annotated TCRs, excluding TCRs annotated for multiple antigens. Through fastp at Q25 and MiXCR, TCRdb rebuilt clones from the public reads, retaining in-frame beta chains. Identical CDR3 proteins give one entry, which carries the most common genes and DNA. The V and J calls come from TCRdb's annotation, not from the publication. Present in this sample are some 30,000 distinct CDR3 sequences, approximately 5.3% of which were seen just once. In total, the top ten clones hold around 4.3% of the sample.

These data come from a study of early T cells in non-severe SARS-CoV-2 infection (dated by TCRdb to the early 2020s). General notes on the study: Bulk RNA from unsorted whole blood was used for TCR sequencing, so alpha and beta chains could not be paired. Results the study describes overall, beyond this receptor: VDJdb matching was skewed toward anti-spike CD8 responses and likely underestimated virus-specific expansions by missing private and CD4 specificities.

This was a case-control study nested in a cohort of healthcare workers in London, UK, who had nasopharyngeal swab PCR tests and blood samples taken every week. Healthcare workers were recruited during the week of the UK lockdown, between 23 and 31 March 2020, and followed weekly for up to 16 weeks. The clonotype originates from an adult who was a healthcare worker with PCR-confirmed SARS-CoV-2 infection or an uninfected control (not recorded which). The sequenced sample was whole blood. The rearrangement joined TRBV6-2 or TRBV6-3 to TRBJ1-2, with TRBD1 matching 7 junction bases. DNA sequence: TGTGCCAGCACCCACGGACAGGCCTATGGCTACACCTTC. It is translated as CASTHGQAYGYTF.